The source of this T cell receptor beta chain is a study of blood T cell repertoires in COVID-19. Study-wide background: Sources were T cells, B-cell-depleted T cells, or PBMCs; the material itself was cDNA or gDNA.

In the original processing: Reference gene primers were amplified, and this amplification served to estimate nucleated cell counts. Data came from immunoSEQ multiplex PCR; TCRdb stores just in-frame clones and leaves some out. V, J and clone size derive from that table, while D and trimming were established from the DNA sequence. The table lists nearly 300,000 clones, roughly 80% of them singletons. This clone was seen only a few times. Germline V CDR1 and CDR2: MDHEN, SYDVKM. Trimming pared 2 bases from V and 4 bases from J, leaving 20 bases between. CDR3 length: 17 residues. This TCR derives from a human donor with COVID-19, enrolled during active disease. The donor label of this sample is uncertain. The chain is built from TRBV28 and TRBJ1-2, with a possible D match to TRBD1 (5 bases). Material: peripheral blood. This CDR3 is CASSLTGGDRRGYGYTF. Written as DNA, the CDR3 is TGTGCCAGCAGTTTAACGGGTGGGGATCGTAGGGGCTATGGCTACACCTTC.